The 14 T cell receptor beta chains in this list originate from one sample, sequenced in a study of blood T cell repertoires in COVID-19. TCRdb's copy holds only in-frame clones and misses some; the assay was immunoSEQ multiplex PCR. The repertoire holds around 190,000 clones, with about 87% as singletons. Sequencing was done on a sample of PBMCs or T cells enriched from blood (not recorded which). These receptors came from a man between 18 and 29 years old with acute COVID-19.

V usage is TRBV4-2 and J usage is TRBJ2-4; the match to TRBD2 covers 12 bases. The germline CDR1 and CDR2 sequences are LGHNA and YNFKEQ. The CDR3 is 19 residues long. Trimming cost V 0 bases and J 2 bases; bases outside gene matches: 8. CDR3 sequence: CASSQETLAGGPTKNIQYF. CDR3 nucleotides: TGTGCCAGCAGCCAAGAAACCCTAGCGGGAGGGCCGACCAAAAACATTCAGTACTTC.

The rearrangement links TRBV7-9 to TRBJ2-5, with D possibly being TRBD1 (6 bases). The ends were cut back, 3 bases at V and 3 bases at J, with 11 bases in the middle. Germline V lookup: CDR1 SEHNR, CDR2 FQNEAQ (reference sequence). This CDR3 comprises 14 residues. The CDR3 here is CASSFWGREETQYF. For the CDR3, the DNA is TGTGCCAGCAGCTTCTGGGGGCGCGAAGAGACCCAGTACTTC.

In nucleotides, the CDR3 is TGTGCCAGCAACCCCGGGTCCGGGAGGGCTCGGTTCTTC. Translation: CASNPGSGRARFF. The chain couples TRBV28 to TRBJ2-1, with TRBD2 identical over 8 bases. Germline-derived CDR1 and CDR2 are MDHEN and SYDVKM. The CDR3 is 13 residues long. V gave up 7 bases and J gave up 15 bases; unmatched junction bases: 14. The full variable domain, rest sourced from reference TRBV28 and TRBJ2-1, is DVKVTQSSRYLVKRTGEKVFLECVQDMDHENMFWYRQDPGLGLRLIYFSYDVKMKEKGDIPEGYSVSREKKERFSLILESASTNQTSMYLCASNPGSGRARFFGPGTRLTVL.

V usage is TRBV27 and J usage is TRBJ1-3; maybe TRBD1 (6 bases). Looked up from germline, CDR1 is MNHEY and CDR2 is SMNVEV (reference sequence). The CDR3 runs 16 residues. V dropped 5 bases and J dropped 0 bases, with 14 bases sitting between them. For the CDR3, the DNA is TGTGCCAGCAGTACAAAGACAGGCGGCTCTGGAAACACCATATATTTT. Its translation is CASSTKTGGSGNTIYF.

The V call is TRBV27, the J call TRBJ1-2; possibly TRBD1 for D (6 bases). The germline CDR1 and CDR2 sequences are MNHEY and SMNVEV (reference sequence). The CDR3 has 15 residues. The ends were cut back, 5 bases at V and 8 bases at J, with 21 bases in the middle. Here the CDR3 DNA reads TGTGCCAGCAGTCCCATTGTAGGGGGGGTGGGAGGCTACACCTTC. This sequence encodes CASSPIVGGVGGYTF.

The rearrangement links TRBV14 to TRBJ2-1; D unclear. The CDR3 has 12 residues. Trimming cost V 3 bases and J 4 bases, with 4 bases left between them. Germline V gives CDR1 SGHDN, CDR2 FVKESK. Written as DNA, the CDR3 is TGTGCCAGCAGCCATACTTACAATGAGCAGTTCTTC. Translation gives CASSHTYNEQFF. The full variable domain, in which reference TRBV14 and TRBJ2-1 provide the parts outside the CDR3, is EAGVTQFPSHSVIEKGQTVTLRCDPISGHDNLYWYRRVMGKEIKFLLHFVKESKQDESGMPNNRFLAERTGGTYSTLKVQPAELEDSGVYFCASSHTYNEQFFGPGTRLTVL.

This clone was picked up many times. The chain recombines TRBV11-3 with TRBJ1-2, with a possible D match to TRBD1 (5 bases). Trimming cost V 3 bases and J 13 bases, with 21 bases left between them. Per germline, CDR1 SGHNT and CDR2 YENEEA. The CDR3 contains 14 residues. The CDR3 nucleotides read TGTGCCAGCAGCTTGGGTCAACAGGACGCTTCGGCCACCTTC. This translates into CASSLGQQDASATF.

The rearrangement uses TRBV5-1 and TRBJ2-7, with D possibly matching TRBD2 (5 bases). The ends were cut back, 0 bases at V and 0 bases at J, with 10 bases in the middle. The CDR3 loop spans 15 amino acids. The germline CDR1 and CDR2 sequences are SGHRS and YFSETQ. CDR3 bases: TGCGCCAGCAGCTTGGACAGCGGCAGCTCCTACGAGCAGTACTTC. Translating it yields CASSLDSGSSYEQYF.

The chain has TRBV19 and TRBJ1-5; a weak D match, TRBD1 (5 bases). Deletions cut 2 bases from V and 2 bases from J, with 10 bases between. Looked up from germline, CDR1 is LNHDA and CDR2 is SQIVND (reference sequence). The CDR3 is made up of 15 amino acids. The CDR3 reads CASSIRGGGNQPQHF. The CDR3 DNA sequence: TGTGCCAGTAGTATAAGGGGAGGAGGCAATCAGCCCCAGCATTTT.

The chain has TRBV2 and TRBJ2-1; 10 positions agree with TRBD1. The V and J ends lost 8 bases and 7 bases, in that order; junction bases with no gene match: 20. CDR1 and CDR2 from the germline V gene are SNHLY and FYNNEI. This CDR3 region has 18 residues. DNA for the CDR3: TGTGCCAGCGAGTGGGGACACGAGGGACAGGGGTCTTATAATGAGCAGTTCTTC. Translation gives CASEWGHEGQGSYNEQFF. Filled out from reference TRBV2 and TRBJ2-1, the complete variable domain reads EPEVTQTPSHQVTQMGQEVILRCVPISNHLYFYWYRQILGQKVEFLVSFYNNEISEKSEIFDDQFSVERPDGSNFTLKIRSTKLEDSAMYFCASEWGHEGQGSYNEQFFGPGTRLTVL.

The CDR3 DNA reads TGTGCCAGCAGCCAAGCCGTAGGAGGAAATAATTCACCCCTCCACTTT. Its protein product is CASSQAVGGNNSPLHF. The rearrangement links TRBV14 to TRBJ1-6; no clear D gene. The V end lost 1 base, the J end lost 5 bases, and 12 bases lay between the germline ends. The CDR3 covers 16 residues. From germline, CDR1 is SGHDN and CDR2 FVKESK.

This chain uses TRBV29-1 with TRBJ2-7; 9 bases fit TRBD1. This CDR3 contains 14 residues. With 0 bases clipped from V and 3 bases from J, the junction kept 3 bases outside the gene matches. The germline gives CDR1 SQVTM, CDR2 ANQGSEA. The CDR3 DNA follows: TGCAGCGTTGAAGAGTACAGGGGGCTCTACGAGCAGTACTTC. Protein product: CSVEEYRGLYEQYF.

The V and J genes are TRBV7-9 and TRBJ1-1, with 9 bases fitting TRBD1. CDR1 and CDR2 (germline): SEHNR, FQNEAQ (reference sequence). V lost 1 base to trimming and J lost 4 bases; unmatched junction nucleotides: 4. This CDR3 comprises 15 residues. The CDR3 DNA reads TGTGCCAGCAGCTTAGGGACAGGGGCGCTCACTGAAGCTTTCTTT. The encoded protein is CASSLGTGALTEAFF. Combining the CDR3 with reference TRBV7-9 and TRBJ1-1 gives the whole variable domain DTGVSQNPRHKITKRGQNVTFRCDPISEHNRLYWYRQTLGQGPEFLTYFQNEAQLEKSRLLSDRFSAERPKGSFSTLEIQRTEQGDSAMYLCASSLGTGALTEAFFGQGTRLTVV.

This sequence joins TRBV30 and TRBJ1-3; D possibly corresponds to TRBD1 (6 bases). The CDR3 is 16 residues long. CDR1 and CDR2 from the germline V gene are GTSNPN and SVGIG (reference sequence). The germline V and J ends were trimmed by 2 bases and 1 base, with 15 bases remaining between them. Written as DNA, the CDR3 is TGTGCCTGGAGTTTACAAGGCGGACAGTCTGGAAACACCATATATTTT. It is translated as CAWSLQGGQSGNTIYF.